This TCR beta chain was found in a study of shared clonotypes between healthy human individuals. Study-wide background: The people who gave samples were a couple of women and a few men aged 18 to 49.

Looked up from germline, CDR1 is KGHSH and CDR2 is LQKENI. The CDR3 consists of 18 residues. V dropped 2 bases and J dropped 1 base, with 15 bases sitting between them. Per the authors' pipeline: Filtering differed for immunoSEQ, which gave only junction sequences without quality scores. Sequencing used immunoSEQ multiplex PCR; TCRdb keeps in-frame clones, though not all of them. V, J and clone size are taken as reported in that table, and D and trimming were inferred from the DNA itself. The sample has around 1.6 million clones; about 98% are singletons. Material for sequencing was naive CD4+ T cells sorted from blood. Subset meaning: CD45RA+ positively selected. This TCR was recovered from a man aged 30-40 years in good health. The V and J genes are TRBV18 and TRBJ2-6; perhaps TRBD1 as D (6 bases). CDR3 DNA sequence: TGTGCCAGCTCACCAGAGCAGGGGCGTCTATCTGGGGCCAACGTCCTGACTTTC. This codes for CASSPEQGRLSGANVLTF. The whole variable domain, filled in from reference TRBV18 and TRBJ2-6, reads NAGVMQNPRHLVRRRGQEARLRCSPMKGHSHVYWYRQLPEEGLKFMVYLQKENIIDESGMPKERFSAEFPKEGPSILRIQQVVRGDSAAYFCASSPEQGRLSGANVLTFGAGSRLTVL.